This T cell receptor (beta chain) is drawn from a study of T-cell reconstitution after alpha-beta-depleted transplantation in children. Germline-derived CDR1 and CDR2 are SGHDN and FVKESK. The CDR3 spans 13 residues. Points on this clonotype: Compared with germline, one end of the junction differs, possibly owing to a read error.

A TCRbeta library incorporating unique molecular identifiers was prepared. TCRdb reanalysed the PCR reads using MiXCR and keeps one entry per CDR3 protein. The sample lists nearly 400,000 distinct CDR3 sequences; roughly 22% were seen once. The clonotype originates from a human donor who donated a stem cell graft to a child with acute myeloid leukemia. This sequence joins TRBV14 and TRBJ2-3; possible D gene TRBD1, 5 bases. Sequencing used PBMCs from the stem cell graft donor, obtained from the stem cell graft. In DNA form, the CDR3 reads TGTGCCAGCAGCGAAGACAGTCTGGTTACGCAGTATTTT. Translation: CASSEDSLVTQYF.